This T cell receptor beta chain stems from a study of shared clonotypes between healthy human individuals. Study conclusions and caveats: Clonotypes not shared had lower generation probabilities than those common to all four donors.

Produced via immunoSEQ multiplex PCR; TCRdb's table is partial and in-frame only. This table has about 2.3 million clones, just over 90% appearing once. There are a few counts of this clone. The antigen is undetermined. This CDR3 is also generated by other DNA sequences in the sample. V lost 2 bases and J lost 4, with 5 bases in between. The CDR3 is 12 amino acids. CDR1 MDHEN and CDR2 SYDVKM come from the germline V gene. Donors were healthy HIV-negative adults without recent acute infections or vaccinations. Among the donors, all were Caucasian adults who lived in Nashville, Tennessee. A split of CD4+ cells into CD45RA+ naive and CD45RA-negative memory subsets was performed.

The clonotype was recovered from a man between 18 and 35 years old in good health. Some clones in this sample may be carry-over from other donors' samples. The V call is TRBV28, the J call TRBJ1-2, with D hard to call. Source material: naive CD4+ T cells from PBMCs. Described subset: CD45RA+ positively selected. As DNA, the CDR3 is TGTGCCAGCAGTTTACGAGGCTATGGCTACACCTTC. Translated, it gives CASSLRGYGYTF.